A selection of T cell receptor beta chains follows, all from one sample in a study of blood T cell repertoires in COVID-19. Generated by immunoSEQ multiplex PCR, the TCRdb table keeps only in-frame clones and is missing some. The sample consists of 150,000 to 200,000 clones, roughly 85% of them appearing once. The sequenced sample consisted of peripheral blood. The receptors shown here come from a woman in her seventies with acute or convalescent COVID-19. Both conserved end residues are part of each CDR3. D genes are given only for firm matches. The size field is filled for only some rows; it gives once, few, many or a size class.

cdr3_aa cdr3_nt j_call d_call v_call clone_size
CASSQDTPRTGNTGELFF TGTGCCAGCAGCCAAGACACTCCCAGGACAGGGAACACCGGGGAGCTGTTTTTT TRBJ2-2 TRBD1 TRBV4-2 once
CASSLRAGGRYEQYF TGTGCCAGCAGCTTACGAGCGGGAGGGAGGTACGAGCAGTACTTC TRBJ2-7 TRBD2 TRBV13 .
CASSLFRGAPEQYF TGTGCCAGCAGCTTATTTCGGGGGGCTCCTGAGCAGTACTTC TRBJ2-7 . TRBV11-2 .
CASSVSGNQPQHF TGTGCCAGCAGCGTTTCAGGGAATCAGCCCCAGCATTTT TRBJ1-5 . TRBV27 .
CASSAGQGVQPQHF TGTGCCAGTAGTGCCGGACAGGGAGTGCAGCCCCAGCATTTT TRBJ1-5 TRBD1 TRBV19 .
CASSRLGQGFYNEQFF TGTGCCAGCAGCCGCCTGGGACAGGGGTTTTACAATGAGCAGTTCTTC TRBJ2-1 TRBD1 TRBV14 once
CASSLAVAHPRTDTQYF TGCGCCAGCAGCTTGGCCGTGGCTCATCCTCGCACAGATACGCAGTATTTT TRBJ2-3 . TRBV5-1 .
CASRSGRTSSYEQYF TGTGCCAGCAGGTCCGGGAGGACGAGCTCCTACGAGCAGTACTTC TRBJ2-7 TRBD2 TRBV6-5 .
CASSLRTFGELFF TGTGCCAGCAGCCTTAGAACCTTCGGGGAGCTGTTTTTT TRBJ2-2 . TRBV2 .
CASSLDPGPYEQYF TGTGCCAGCAGCTTAGATCCAGGGCCCTACGAGCAGTACTTC TRBJ2-7 . TRBV11-1 .
CASSPVRGSENSPLHF TGCGCCAGCAGCCCGGTAAGGGGCTCTGAAAATTCACCCCTCCACTTT TRBJ1-6 . TRBV5-1 .
CASSITNTGELFF TGTGCCAGCAGCATAACTAACACCGGGGAGCTGTTTTTT TRBJ2-2 . TRBV5-4 .
CASSPRGDYGATGELFF TGTGCCAGCAGCCCCCGTGGGGACTATGGGGCGACCGGGGAGCTGTTTTTT TRBJ2-2 TRBD2 TRBV7-3 once
CASSPTVDGYTF TGTGCCAGCTCACCAACGGTGGATGGCTACACCTTC TRBJ1-2 . TRBV18 .
CASSNGHVGGYTF TGCGCCAGCAGTAACGGACACGTCGGTGGCTACACCTTC TRBJ1-2 . TRBV10-1 .
CASSLGADTGELFF TGTGCCAGCAGCTTAGGGGCCGATACCGGGGAGCTGTTTTTT TRBJ2-2 . TRBV11-3 .
CASSPTVNNEQFF TGTGCCAGCAGCCCCACGGTGAACAATGAGCAGTTCTTC TRBJ2-1 . TRBV27 .
CASSEPNQPQHF TGTGCCAGCAGTGAACCTAATCAGCCCCAGCATTTT TRBJ1-5 . TRBV6-1 .
CASSVRVEATEAFF TGTGCCAGCAGTGTACGAGTTGAGGCCACTGAAGCTTTCTTT TRBJ1-1 . TRBV2 .
CAIQGYENSPLHF TGTGCCATCCAGGGGTACGAAAATTCACCCCTCCACTTT TRBJ1-6 . TRBV10-3 few
CASSTWTSGELFF TGTGCCAGCAGCACTTGGACTAGCGGGGAGCTGTTTTTT TRBJ2-2 TRBD2 TRBV7-9 .
CAWTGTGLGQPQHF TGTGCCTGGACCGGGACAGGGCTCGGTCAGCCCCAGCATTTT TRBJ1-5 TRBD1 TRBV30 .
CASSQLLAGNIQYF TGTGCCAGCAGCCAACTACTAGCGGGAAACATTCAGTACTTC TRBJ2-4 TRBD2 TRBV4-2 .
CATSRERLGSYEQYF TGTGCCACCAGCAGAGAACGACTAGGGTCCTACGAGCAGTACTTC TRBJ2-7 . TRBV15 .
CASSLDGGSNQPQHF TGTGCCAGCAGCTTGGACGGAGGCAGCAATCAGCCCCAGCATTTT TRBJ1-5 . TRBV5-6 .
CASSPGQGTGNTIYF TGTGCCAGCAGCCCCGGACAGGGGACCGGAAACACCATATATTTT TRBJ1-3 TRBD1 TRBV9 .
CASSQDYGDEQFF TGTGCCAGCAGCCAAGATTACGGGGATGAGCAGTTCTTC TRBJ2-1 . TRBV4-2 once
CSASYEREGGDTQYF TGCAGTGCTAGTTATGAGCGGGAGGGAGGAGATACGCAGTATTTT TRBJ2-3 TRBD2 TRBV20-1 .
CASSQVPTGAGELFF TGTGCCAGCAGCCAAGTCCCGACAGGGGCCGGGGAGCTGTTTTTT TRBJ2-2 TRBD1 TRBV3-1/TRBV3-2 .
CASSLGGVETQYF TGTGCCAGCAGCTTAGGGGGGGTAGAGACCCAGTACTTC TRBJ2-5 . TRBV7-9 once
CATSAGYGYTF TGTGCCACCAGTGCGGGCTATGGCTACACCTTC TRBJ1-2 . TRBV24-1 .
CASSQVEETSGSSYEQYF TGCGCCAGCAGCCAAGTAGAAGAGACTAGCGGAAGCTCCTACGAGCAGTACTTC TRBJ2-7 TRBD2 TRBV4-1 .
CASSYSPSVNSLNYGYTF TGTGCCAGCAGTTACTCCCCCTCCGTTAACAGCCTAAACTATGGCTACACCTTC TRBJ1-2 . TRBV6-2/TRBV6-3 .
CASSRLGDTEAFF TGTGCCAGCAGCCGGTTAGGGGACACTGAAGCTTTCTTT TRBJ1-1 . TRBV3-1/TRBV3-2 .
CSVSTSGTYEQYF TGCAGCGTGTCGACTAGCGGAACCTACGAGCAGTACTTC TRBJ2-7 TRBD2 TRBV29-1 .
CASSEGTSGRYTDTQYF TGTGCCAGCAGTGAAGGGACTAGCGGGAGATACACAGATACGCAGTATTTT TRBJ2-3 TRBD2 TRBV2 .
CASSFMGNTIYF TGTGCCAGCAGCTTCATGGGAAACACCATATATTTT TRBJ1-3 . TRBV7-2 .
CASSVGGSAYEQFF TGTGCCAGCAGCGTAGGAGGGAGTGCCTATGAGCAGTTCTTC TRBJ2-1 . TRBV9 once
CASSSGAPQETQYF TGTGCCAGTTCTAGCGGAGCTCCACAAGAGACCCAGTACTTC TRBJ2-5 TRBD2 TRBV6-5 .
CATSRGRGQGGSNQPQHF TGTGCCACCAGCAGAGGAAGGGGACAGGGAGGTAGCAATCAGCCCCAGCATTTT TRBJ1-5 TRBD1 TRBV15 .
CASSHEPGLAVYNEQFF TGTGCCAGCAGTCACGAACCGGGACTAGCGGTCTACAATGAGCAGTTCTTC TRBJ2-1 TRBD2 TRBV6-6 .
CASSQGRVRGSYEQYF TGCGCCAGCAGCCAGGGAAGGGTTCGGGGCTCCTACGAGCAGTACTTC TRBJ2-7 . TRBV4-1 .
CAPHSGGWQFF TGTGCCCCTCATAGCGGAGGTTGGCAGTTCTTC TRBJ2-1 . TRBV6-4 .
CASSLREGGEQYF TGTGCCAGCAGCCTAAGGGAAGGGGGCGAGCAGTACTTC TRBJ2-7 . TRBV3-1/TRBV3-2 .
CASSLVSGRGTDTQYF TGTGCCAGCAGCTTAGTCTCTGGCAGGGGGACAGATACGCAGTATTTT TRBJ2-3 TRBD1 TRBV7-2 .
CASTPLRESGNTIYF TGTGCCAGTACCCCATTGAGGGAATCTGGAAACACCATATATTTT TRBJ1-3 . TRBV19 .
CASSYGLLNTGELFF TGTGCCAGCAGTTACGGACTCCTGAACACCGGGGAGCTGTTTTTT TRBJ2-2 . TRBV6-2/TRBV6-3 .
CASSRDRDEKLFF TGTGCCAGCAGTCGAGACAGGGATGAAAAACTGTTTTTT TRBJ1-4 TRBD1 TRBV6-5 few
CASSPGLAGDTGELFF TGTGCCAGCAGCCCGGGACTAGCGGGAGACACCGGGGAGCTGTTTTTT TRBJ2-2 TRBD2 TRBV5-4 .
CASRSGTSGAYEQYF TGTGCCAGTAGATCCGGGACTAGCGGGGCCTACGAGCAGTACTTC TRBJ2-7 TRBD2 TRBV19 .
CASINRGWVNTEAFF TGTGCCAGCATTAACAGGGGATGGGTGAACACTGAAGCTTTCTTT TRBJ1-1 TRBD1 TRBV2 few
CASSLGGLAGAYEQYF TGTGCCAGCAGCTTAGGCGGACTAGCGGGAGCTTACGAGCAGTACTTC TRBJ2-7 TRBD2 TRBV7-8 .
CASRTGDAGNTIYF TGTGCCAGCAGGACAGGGGATGCTGGAAACACCATATATTTT TRBJ1-3 TRBD1 TRBV9 once
CASSLGPSGSGDTQYF TGCGCCAGCAGCTTGGGCCCCTCCGGGTCCGGAGATACGCAGTATTTT TRBJ2-3 . TRBV5-1 .
CAWLVWGEDTEAFF TGTGCCTGGCTTGTATGGGGGGAAGACACTGAAGCTTTCTTT TRBJ1-1 . TRBV30 once
CASSLYQGASYEQYF TGTGCCAGCAGCTTATACCAGGGGGCCTCCTACGAGCAGTACTTC TRBJ2-7 TRBD1 TRBV7-6 .
CASSQWTSGSRGNEQFF TGTGCCAGCAGCCAGTGGACTAGCGGGAGTAGGGGAAATGAGCAGTTCTTC TRBJ2-1 TRBD2 TRBV11-2 .